Below, 24 T cell receptor beta chains from the same sample are listed, as sequenced in a study of OX40 agonist ivuxolimab in advanced cancers. Sequencing used immunoSEQ multiplex PCR; TCRdb keeps in-frame clones, though not all of them. The sample shows approximately 80,000 clones, 91% of them seen only once. The sample here was CD4+ or CD8+ T cells sorted from blood, taken in a trial of the OX40 agonist ivuxolimab. These receptors all stem from an adult with an advanced solid tumor such as melanoma, head and neck, liver or kidney cancer.

The rearrangement links TRBV5-1 to TRBJ1-4; 7 bases line up with TRBD1. J lost 8 bases, V lost 4 bases, and 11 bases had no gene match. The CDR3 covers 15 residues. Germline values: CDR1 SGHRS, CDR2 YFSETQ. Here the CDR3 reads CASSPGQQPSEKLFF. The CDR3 DNA reads TGCGCCAGCAGCCCGGGACAGCAGCCAAGCGAAAAACTGTTTTTT.

The chain uses TRBV19 and TRBJ2-3, with D tentatively TRBD2 (5 bases). The V end was cut by 1 base, the J end by 4 bases, with 21 bases between. This CDR3 has 18 amino acids. Germline CDR1 is LNHDA and CDR2 is SQIVND (reference sequence). The CDR3 region is CASSIGLQRSVRADTQYF. The CDR3 bases are TGTGCCAGTAGTATAGGACTCCAGCGGTCCGTTCGGGCAGATACGCAGTATTTT.

CDR3 sequence reads: CASRPTGTGPGYTF. Here the CDR3 DNA reads TGTGCCAGCAGGCCTACCGGGACAGGCCCTGGCTACACCTTC. The chain combines TRBV27 with TRBJ1-2; TRBD1 matches 8 bases. The trim removed 6 bases at V and 7 bases at J, leaving 10 bases unmatched. Looked up from germline, CDR1 is MNHEY and CDR2 is SMNVEV (reference sequence). There are 14 residues in the CDR3.

The V call is TRBV29-1, the J call TRBJ2-7; 7 bases agree with TRBD2. Unmatched junction bases numbered 8, after V lost 6 bases and J lost 0 bases. The germline CDR1 and CDR2 sequences are SQVTM and ANQGSEA. The CDR3 has 14 amino acids. The CDR3 region has the DNA TGCAGCGTCCTTCTAGCGGAGAGCTCCTACGAGCAGTACTTC. Residues: CSVLLAESSYEQYF.

The V and J genes are TRBV19 and TRBJ2-5; TRBD2 matches at 11 bases. V lost 9 bases, J lost 2 bases, and 5 bases stayed unmatched. The CDR3 sequence is 14 residues long. CDR1 is LNHDA and CDR2 is SQIVND in the germline V gene (reference sequence). CDR3 nucleotide sequence: TGTGCCAGCCGACTAGCGGGACGTCAAGAGACCCAGTACTTC. This codes for CASRLAGRQETQYF. The full variable domain, in which reference TRBV19 and TRBJ2-5 provide the parts outside the CDR3, is DGGITQSPKYLFRKEGQNVTLSCEQNLNHDAMYWYRQDPGQGLRLIYYSQIVNDFQKGDIAEGYSVSREKKESFPLTVTSAQKNPTAFYLCASRLAGRQETQYFGPGTRLLVL.

V gene TRBV5-1 combines with J gene TRBJ2-2; 8 positions match TRBD1. The V gene end was trimmed by 7 bases and the J gene end by 4 bases; junction bases not matched to a gene: 6. The CDR3 extends over 14 amino acids. CDR1 SGHRS and CDR2 YFSETQ come from the germline V gene. CDR3: CASASGQGTGELFF. The DNA for the CDR3 is TGCGCCAGCGCCTCTGGACAGGGCACCGGGGAGCTGTTTTTT.

This rearrangement joins TRBV5-1 to TRBJ1-2, with 9 bases matching TRBD1. Germline V gives CDR1 SGHRS, CDR2 YFSETQ. This CDR3 region has 14 residues. V gave up 4 bases and J gave up 7 bases; unmatched junction bases: 8. CDR3 in amino acids: CASSTGTGWSGYTF. DNA of the CDR3: TGCGCCAGCAGCACAGGGACAGGGTGGAGTGGCTACACCTTC.

V and J are TRBV7-2 and TRBJ2-3; D may correspond to TRBD1 or TRBD2 (5 bases each). The V end was cut by 4 bases, the J end by 0 bases, with 20 bases between. Germline CDR1 and CDR2: SGHTA and FQGNSA. The CDR3 runs 18 residues. The CDR3 here is CASSSTIFTGTSTDTQYF. The DNA of the CDR3 is TGTGCCAGCAGCTCAACTATCTTTACCGGGACGAGCACAGATACGCAGTATTTT.

The J gene is TRBJ1-4, the V gene TRBV7-9, with D unresolved. The CDR3 sequence is 13 residues long. Germline V gives CDR1 SEHNR, CDR2 FQNEAQ (reference sequence). V lost 11 bases to trimming and J lost 4 bases, with 14 bases between them. The CDR3 protein is CAGRSGNNEKLFF. In DNA form, the CDR3 reads TGTGCCGGACGCTCCGGGAATAATGAAAAACTGTTTTTT.

The CDR3 is CASSDYRGLGNQPQHF. The CDR3 nucleotides are TGTGCCAGCAGTGATTACAGGGGGCTCGGTAATCAGCCCCAGCATTTT. The chain is built from TRBV6-1 and TRBJ1-5; the match to TRBD1 covers 9 bases. CDR3 length: 16 amino acids. Losses at the gene ends were 3 bases for V and 4 bases for J; bases not matched to a gene: 7. CDR1 is MNHNS and CDR2 is SASEGT in the germline V gene.

J is TRBJ2-3 and V is TRBV2; 8 bases match TRBD1. This CDR3 spans 16 amino acids. The J segment lost 0 bases and the V segment lost 4 bases, leaving 6 bases of the junction unmatched. The germline V gene has CDR1 SNHLY and CDR2 FYNNEI. The CDR3 coding sequence is TGTGCCAGCAGTGGTGGACAGGGCGTTAGCACAGATACGCAGTATTTT. The encoded protein is CASSGGQGVSTDTQYF.

The rearrangement joins TRBV2 to TRBJ2-3, with a tentative D call TRBD2 (6 bases). This CDR3 region has 15 residues. Germline V gene sequence: CDR1 SNHLY, CDR2 FYNNEI. Deletions cut 5 bases from V and 5 bases from J, with 17 bases between. This CDR3 reads CASSSILATGDTQYF. The CDR3 DNA reads TGTGCCAGCAGTTCTATACTAGCAACAGGAGATACGCAGTATTTT.

The chain's CDR3 is CASSWLAGTGELFF. CDR3 sequence (DNA): TGTGCCAGCAGTTGGTTAGCGGGAACCGGGGAGCTGTTTTTT. This chain uses TRBV28 with TRBJ2-2, with 8 bases identical to TRBD2. Germline CDR1 MDHEN, CDR2 SYDVKM. V was pared by 4 bases and J by 5 bases, with 3 bases of the junction left unmatched. This CDR3 contains 14 residues.

The chain uses TRBV5-1 and TRBJ1-3; perhaps TRBD1 as D (5 bases). This CDR3 is 17 amino acids long. V was pared by 0 bases and J by 0 bases, with 13 bases between. The germline V gene encodes CDR1 SGHRS and CDR2 YFSETQ. CDR3 coding DNA: TGCGCCAGCAGCTTGGAACCGGGGCAGAGCTCTGGAAACACCATATATTTT. Residues: CASSLEPGQSSGNTIYF.

The chain recombines TRBV6-5 with TRBJ2-5, with D tentatively TRBD2 (5 bases). Germline V gives CDR1 MNHEY, CDR2 SVGAGI. V was trimmed by 0 bases and J by 2 bases, leaving 13 bases between them. The CDR3 extends over 16 amino acids. CDR3 protein: CASSYSLGPGQETQYF. CDR3 DNA: TGTGCCAGCAGTTACTCGTTAGGGCCGGGGCAAGAGACCCAGTACTTC.

This clone showed up just once. The gene calls are TRBV18 and TRBJ2-7, with D possibly called TRBD1 or TRBD2 (6 bases each). There are 15 residues in the CDR3. In germline, CDR1 is KGHSH, CDR2 LQKENI. Trimming took off 4 bases at V and 3 bases at J, with 16 bases between the two ends. As DNA, the CDR3 is TGTGCCAGCTCACACACCTCCGGGGGCGACTACGAGCAGTACTTC. Amino acid sequence: CASSHTSGGDYEQYF.

DNA for the CDR3: TGTGCCAGCAGCTTAGAAAGACTAGCGGTCTTGAATGAGCAGTTCTTC. It codes for CASSLERLAVLNEQFF. The gene calls are TRBV11-2 and TRBJ2-1; 9 bases are shared with TRBD2. The CDR3 length is 16 residues. Per the germline V gene, CDR1 is SGHAT and CDR2 is FQNNGV. Trimming at V came to 0 bases and at J to 7 bases, leaving 7 bases not matched to a gene.

The chain recombines TRBV28 with TRBJ2-3; D gene ambiguous. Trimming stripped 6 bases from V and 4 bases from J, with 17 bases between. Per the germline V gene, CDR1 is MDHEN and CDR2 is SYDVKM. The length of the CDR3 is 15 residues. The CDR3 loop is CASRLLGLLPDTQYF. CDR3 nucleotide sequence: TGTGCCAGCAGATTGTTAGGTCTCCTCCCAGATACGCAGTATTTT.

The genes are TRBV5-5 and TRBJ1-1; D is uncertain. V was clipped by 6 bases and J by 11 bases, with 14 bases between them. There are 11 residues in the CDR3. CDR1 is SGHKS and CDR2 is YYEKEE in the germline V gene (reference sequence). DNA of the CDR3: TGTGCCAGCACCATGGACCTCGCGGCTTTCTTT. It is translated as CASTMDLAAFF.

The genes are TRBV2 and TRBJ1-2, with TRBD1 matching 7 bases. Germline CDR1 and CDR2: SNHLY and FYNNEI. This CDR3 is built from 16 residues. V lost 9 bases to trimming and J lost 5 bases; unmatched junction nucleotides: 18. The CDR3 nucleotides read TGTGCCAGTTGGGCGACAGGGCGAGTTGGCGGGTATGGCTACACCTTC. Translated, it gives CASWATGRVGGYGYTF.

This clone was recorded only once. The gene calls are TRBV6-4 and TRBJ1-2; possible D gene TRBD1, 5 bases. With 2 bases removed from V and 0 bases from J, the gap between germline ends came to 7 bases. Per germline, CDR1 MRHNA and CDR2 SNTAGT. This CDR3 has 14 residues. Here the CDR3 DNA reads TGTGCCAGCAGTGACGGGGCGCCTAACTATGGCTACACCTTC. Translating it yields CASSDGAPNYGYTF.

J is TRBJ2-4 and V is TRBV7-9; possibly TRBD2 for D (7 bases). In germline, CDR1 is SEHNR, CDR2 FQNEAQ (reference sequence). The CDR3 has 15 residues. V dropped 5 bases and J dropped 3 bases, with 14 bases sitting between them. For the CDR3, the DNA is TGTGCCAGCAGCCCCCCAGGGGAGGGCAAAAACATTCAGTACTTC. It translates to CASSPPGEGKNIQYF.

This rearrangement joins TRBV6-5 to TRBJ2-4; D is unresolved. The germline gives CDR1 MNHEY, CDR2 SVGAGI. The CDR3 is 15 amino acids. Trimming shortened V by 4 bases and J by 6 bases, and 16 bases separated the two germline ends. The CDR3 region has the DNA TGTGCCAGCAGTTCAAACCCGTCGTCCCCAAACATTCAGTACTTC. It is translated as CASSSNPSSPNIQYF.

V gene TRBV5-1 combines with J gene TRBJ1-2, with D hard to call. This CDR3 has 15 residues. With 2 bases removed from V and 2 bases from J, the gap between germline ends came to 13 bases. Germline loops: CDR1 SGHRS, CDR2 YFSETQ. CDR3 sequence: CASSFQDAANYGYTF. The CDR3 bases are TGCGCCAGCAGCTTTCAGGACGCAGCCAACTATGGCTACACCTTC. Based on the CDR3 plus reference TRBV5-1 and TRBJ1-2, the full variable domain is KAGVTQTPRYLIKTRGQQVTLSCSPISGHRSVSWYQQTPGQGLQFLFEYFSETQRNKGNFPGRFSGRQFSNSRSEMNVSTLELGDSALYLCASSFQDAANYGYTFGSGTRLTVV.